The rows below give T cell receptor beta chains drawn from one sample of a study of post-analysis software for immune sequencing data. TCRdb ran MiXCR on the PCR reads and lists one entry per CDR3 protein. Of some 260,000 distinct CDR3 sequences in the sample, 30% to 45% are singletons; the top ten hold around 5.2%. The sequencing input was blood. These receptor sequences come from a girl aged 5 to 17 with multiple sclerosis. CDR3s include the opening cysteine and the closing phenylalanine or tryptophan. The order of the fields is V gene, D gene, J gene, clone size, CDR3 length, CDR3 DNA, CDR3 protein. D genes are given only for firm matches. Size tells how often a clone was seen (once, few, many) or the class of an expanded clone, and some rows leave it out.

V: TRBV29-1; D: TRBD2; J: TRBJ2-1; size: NA; length: 14; DNA: TGCAGCGTTGTGACTAGCGTCGGAATCTGGGAGCAGTTCTTC; CDR3: CSVVTSVGIWEQFF
V: TRBV21-1; D: NA; J: TRBJ2-5; size: NA; length: 16; DNA: TGTGCCAGCAGCACAAACGGACTAACGGGCAAAGAGACCCAGTACTTC; CDR3: CASSTNGLTGKETQYF
V: TRBV7-9; D: NA; J: TRBJ2-4; size: many; length: 14; DNA: TGTGCCAGCAGCCCGGGGGCAGCCAAAAACATTCAGTACTTC; CDR3: CASSPGAAKNIQYF
V: TRBV29-1; D: NA; J: TRBJ2-1; size: NA; length: 13; DNA: TGCAGCGTTGAAATTCGGGGTTACAATGAGCAGTTCTTC; CDR3: CSVEIRGYNEQFF
V: TRBV6-6; D: NA; J: TRBJ2-2; size: few; length: 14; DNA: TGTGCCAGCCGGGTGACCCGGGGCACCGGGGAGCTGTTTTTT; CDR3: CASRVTRGTGELFF
V: TRBV15; D: NA; J: TRBJ2-3; size: many; length: 13; DNA: TGTGCCACCAGCCGCCCGACAGTAAATACGCAGTATTTT; CDR3: CATSRPTVNTQYF
V: TRBV7-8; D: NA; J: TRBJ1-1; size: few; length: 14; DNA: TGTGCCAGCAGCCCTGAGCGGGGGTTGCATGAAGCTTTCTTT; CDR3: CASSPERGLHEAFF
V: TRBV14; D: NA; J: TRBJ1-5; size: few; length: 18; DNA: TGTGCCAGCAGCCAAGATGGCGTTCCGGGGTCTAGCAATCAGCCCCAGCATTTT; CDR3: CASSQDGVPGSSNQPQHF
V: TRBV20-1; D: NA; J: TRBJ2-2; size: few; length: 15; DNA: TGCAGTGCTAGGCCGGGGAGTTGGACCACCGGGGAGCTGTTTTTT; CDR3: CSARPGSWTTGELFF
V: TRBV7-8; D: TRBD2; J: TRBJ2-7; size: NA; length: 16; DNA: TGTGCCAGCAGCGTTAGTGGACTAGCCCGATGGGGCGAGCAGTACTTC; CDR3: CASSVSGLARWGEQYF
V: TRBV5-1; D: NA; J: TRBJ2-6; size: many; length: 18; DNA: TGCGCCAGCAGCTTAGGACATTCTATAGAGGAGGGGGCCAACGTCCTGACTTTC; CDR3: CASSLGHSIEEGANVLTF
V: TRBV27; D: TRBD1; J: TRBJ1-4; size: few; length: 14; DNA: TGTGCCAGCAGTTTCAAGGGGGCCGGTGAAAAACTGTTTTTT; CDR3: CASSFKGAGEKLFF
V: TRBV5-6; D: TRBD1; J: TRBJ1-1; size: NA; length: 14; DNA: TGTGCCAGCAGCGTGGGAGGGGGCGACACTGAAGCTTTCTTT; CDR3: CASSVGGGDTEAFF
V: TRBV5-1; D: NA; J: TRBJ1-1; size: NA; length: 16; DNA: TGCGCCAGCAGCTCCCAGCTTCGGACCTTGGGCACTGAAGCTTTCTTT; CDR3: CASSSQLRTLGTEAFF
V: TRBV28; D: NA; J: TRBJ2-1; size: NA; length: 11; DNA: TGTGCCAGCAGGGACAAAAATGAGCAGTTCTTC; CDR3: CASRDKNEQFF
V: TRBV12-3/TRBV12-4; D: TRBD2; J: TRBJ2-7; size: NA; length: 15; DNA: TGTGCCAGCAGTTTACAGCTAGCGGTGGGTTACGAGCAGTACTTC; CDR3: CASSLQLAVGYEQYF
V: TRBV12-3/TRBV12-4; D: NA; J: TRBJ2-2; size: many; length: 13; DNA: TGTGCCAGCAGTTTAACGAACACCGGGGAGCTGTTTTTT; CDR3: CASSLTNTGELFF
V: TRBV18; D: NA; J: TRBJ2-1; size: NA; length: 17; DNA: TGTGCCAGCTCACCACCGAACAGCCTGAGCTCCTACAGTGAGCAGTTCTTC; CDR3: CASSPPNSLSSYSEQFF
V: TRBV29-1; D: NA; J: TRBJ2-7; size: NA; length: 11; DNA: TGCAGCGTTGGCGGTGCCTACGAGCAGTACTTC; CDR3: CSVGGAYEQYF
V: TRBV7-9; D: NA; J: TRBJ2-1; size: NA; length: 12; DNA: TGTGCCAGCAGCTTAGGGCAGGGGGGCCAGTTCTTC; CDR3: CASSLGQGGQFF
V: TRBV7-9; D: TRBD1; J: TRBJ1-1; size: few; length: 14; DNA: TGTGCCAGCAGCCTAGGACAGGGGAACTCTGAAGCTTTCTTT; CDR3: CASSLGQGNSEAFF
V: TRBV6-2/TRBV6-3; D: NA; J: TRBJ2-1; size: many; length: 13; DNA: TGTGCCAGCAGCCTCGCGAGTGGGATTGAGCAGTTCTTC; CDR3: CASSLASGIEQFF
V: TRBV15; D: TRBD1; J: TRBJ1-2; size: many; length: 15; DNA: TGTGCCACCAGCAGAGCTTCACAGGGGGTCTATGGCTACACCTTC; CDR3: CATSRASQGVYGYTF
V: TRBV5-1; D: NA; J: TRBJ1-1; size: few; length: 15; DNA: TGCGCCAGCAGCTTGATTGGTGCCGCGAACACTGAAGCTTTCTTT; CDR3: CASSLIGAANTEAFF
V: TRBV20-1; D: NA; J: TRBJ2-1; size: NA; length: 13; DNA: TGCAGTGCTAGCTCCAGGACCTACAATGAGCAGTTCTTC; CDR3: CSASSRTYNEQFF
V: TRBV19; D: NA; J: TRBJ1-5; size: NA; length: 16; DNA: TGTGCCAGTAGTATTTTCTTGTCGAAGGGCGATCAGCCCCAGCATTTT; CDR3: CASSIFLSKGDQPQHF